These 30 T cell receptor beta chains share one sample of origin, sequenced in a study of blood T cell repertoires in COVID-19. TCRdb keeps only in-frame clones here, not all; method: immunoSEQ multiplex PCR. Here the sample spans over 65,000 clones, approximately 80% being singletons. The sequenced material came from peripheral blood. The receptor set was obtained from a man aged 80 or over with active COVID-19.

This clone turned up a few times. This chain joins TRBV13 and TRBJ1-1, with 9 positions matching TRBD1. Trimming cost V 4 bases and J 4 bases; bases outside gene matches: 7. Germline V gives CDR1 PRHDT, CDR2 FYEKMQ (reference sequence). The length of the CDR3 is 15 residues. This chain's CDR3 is CASSSPGQGFTEAFF. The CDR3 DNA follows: TGTGCCAGCAGCTCCCCGGGACAGGGATTCACTGAAGCTTTCTTT. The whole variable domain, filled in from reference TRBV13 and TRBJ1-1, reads AAGVIQSPRHLIKEKRETATLKCYPIPRHDTVYWYQQGPGQDPQFLISFYEKMQSDKGSIPDRFSAQQFSDYHSELNMSSLELGDSALYFCASSSPGQGFTEAFFGQGTRLTVV.

The CDR3 region has the DNA TGTGCCAGCAGCTCGGGGGAGAGCAATCAGCCCCAGCATTTT. Protein: CASSSGESNQPQHF. This chain connects TRBV5-6 to TRBJ1-5; tentative D call: TRBD1 (5 bases). Germline CDR1 is SGHDT and CDR2 is YYEEEE. The germline V and J ends were trimmed by 3 bases and 1 base, with 8 bases remaining between them. The CDR3 runs to 14 residues.

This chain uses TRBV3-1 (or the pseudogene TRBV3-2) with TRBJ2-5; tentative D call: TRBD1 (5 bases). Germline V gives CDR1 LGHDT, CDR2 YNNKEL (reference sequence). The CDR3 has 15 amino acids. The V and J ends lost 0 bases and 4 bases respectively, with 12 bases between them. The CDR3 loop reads CASSQESGCRETQYF. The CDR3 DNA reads TGTGCCAGCAGCCAAGAATCAGGGTGTCGAGAGACCCAGTACTTC.

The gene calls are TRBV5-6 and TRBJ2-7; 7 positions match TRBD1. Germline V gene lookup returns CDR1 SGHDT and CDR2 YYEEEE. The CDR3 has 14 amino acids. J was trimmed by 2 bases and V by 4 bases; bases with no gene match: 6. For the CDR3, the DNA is TGTGCCAGCAGCCTCGGGACAGCAACCTACGAGCAGTACTTC. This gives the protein CASSLGTATYEQYF.

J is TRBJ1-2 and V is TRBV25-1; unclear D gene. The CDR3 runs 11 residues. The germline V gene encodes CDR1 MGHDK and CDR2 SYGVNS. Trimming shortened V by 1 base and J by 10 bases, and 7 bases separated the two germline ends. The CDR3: CASSEFYYYTF. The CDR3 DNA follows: TGTGCCAGCAGTGAATTTTACTACTACACCTTC.

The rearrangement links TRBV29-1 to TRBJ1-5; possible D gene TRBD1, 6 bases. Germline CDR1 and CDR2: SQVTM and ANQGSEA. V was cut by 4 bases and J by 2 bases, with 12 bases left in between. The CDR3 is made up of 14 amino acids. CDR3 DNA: TGCAGCGTTGTAGAAGGGGGTGGCAATCAGCCCCAGCATTTT. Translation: CSVVEGGGNQPQHF.

CDR3 in DNA: TGTGCCAGCAGCTTAGCTAGCGGGAGGGTCCCCGGGGAGCTGTTTTTT. Residues: CASSLASGRVPGELFF. The chain recombines TRBV7-2 with TRBJ2-2, with 11 bases aligning to TRBD2. CDR3 length: 16 residues. The J segment lost 6 bases and the V segment lost 0 bases, leaving 3 bases of the junction unmatched. The germline gives CDR1 SGHTA, CDR2 FQGNSA.

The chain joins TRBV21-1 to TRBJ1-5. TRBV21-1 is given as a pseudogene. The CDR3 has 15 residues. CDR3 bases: TGTGCCAGCAGCAAAGATGGGGGGGGGCCTCAGCCCCAGCATTTT. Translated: CASSKDGGGPQPQHF.

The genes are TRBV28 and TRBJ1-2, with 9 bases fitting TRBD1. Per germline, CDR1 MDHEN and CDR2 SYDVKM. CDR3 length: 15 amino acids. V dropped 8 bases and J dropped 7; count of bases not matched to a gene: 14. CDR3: CASGGQGGRLGGYTF. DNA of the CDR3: TGTGCCAGCGGGGGACAGGGTGGTCGTTTGGGTGGCTACACCTTC.

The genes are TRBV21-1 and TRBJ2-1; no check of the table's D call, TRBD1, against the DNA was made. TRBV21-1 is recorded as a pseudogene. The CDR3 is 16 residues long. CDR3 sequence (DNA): TGTGCCAGCAGCAAAGACGACAGGGGGCGCGGAGATGAGCAGTTCTTC. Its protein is CASSKDDRGRGDEQFF.

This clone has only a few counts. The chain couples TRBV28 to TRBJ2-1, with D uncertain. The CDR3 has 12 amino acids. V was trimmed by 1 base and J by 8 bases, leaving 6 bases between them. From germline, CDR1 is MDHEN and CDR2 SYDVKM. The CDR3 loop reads CASSLLGYEQFF. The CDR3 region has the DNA TGTGCCAGCAGTTTATTGGGCTATGAGCAGTTCTTC.

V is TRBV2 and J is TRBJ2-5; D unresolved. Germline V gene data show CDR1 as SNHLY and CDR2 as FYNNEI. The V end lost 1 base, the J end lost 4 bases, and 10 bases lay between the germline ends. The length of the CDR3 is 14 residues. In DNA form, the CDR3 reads TGTGCCAGCAGTGAAGGGCCGCTGTCAGAGACCCAGTACTTC. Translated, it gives CASSEGPLSETQYF.

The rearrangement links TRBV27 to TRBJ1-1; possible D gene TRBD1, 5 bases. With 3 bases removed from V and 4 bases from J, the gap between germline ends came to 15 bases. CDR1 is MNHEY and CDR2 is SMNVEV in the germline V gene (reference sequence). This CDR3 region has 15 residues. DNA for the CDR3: TGTGCCAGCAGTTTGACCGGCAGGGTTGGCACTGAAGCTTTCTTT. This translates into CASSLTGRVGTEAFF.

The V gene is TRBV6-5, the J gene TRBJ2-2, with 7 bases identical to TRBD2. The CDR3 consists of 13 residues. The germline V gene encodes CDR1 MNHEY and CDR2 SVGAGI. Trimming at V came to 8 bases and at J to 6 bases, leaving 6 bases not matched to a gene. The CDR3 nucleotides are TGTGCCAGCGCGCGGGAGAGGGCCGGGGAGCTGTTTTTT. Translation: CASARERAGELFF.

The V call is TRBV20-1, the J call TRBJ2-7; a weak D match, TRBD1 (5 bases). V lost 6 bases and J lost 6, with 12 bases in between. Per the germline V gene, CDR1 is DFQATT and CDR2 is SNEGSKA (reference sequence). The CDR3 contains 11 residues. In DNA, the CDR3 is TGCAGTGCCGACAGAGATGGCGAGCAGTACTTC. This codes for CSADRDGEQYF.

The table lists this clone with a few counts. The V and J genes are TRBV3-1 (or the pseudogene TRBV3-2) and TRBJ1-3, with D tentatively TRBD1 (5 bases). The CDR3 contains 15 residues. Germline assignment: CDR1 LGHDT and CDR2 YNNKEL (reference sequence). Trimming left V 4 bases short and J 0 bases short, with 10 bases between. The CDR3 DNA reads TGTGCCAGCAGCCCAAATCAGGGCTCTGGAAACACCATATATTTT. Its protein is CASSPNQGSGNTIYF.

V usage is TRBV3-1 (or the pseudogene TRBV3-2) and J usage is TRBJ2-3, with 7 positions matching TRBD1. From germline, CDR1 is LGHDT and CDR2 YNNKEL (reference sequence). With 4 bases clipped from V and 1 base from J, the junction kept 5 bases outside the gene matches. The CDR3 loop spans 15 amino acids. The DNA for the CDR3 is TGTGCCAGCAGCCCGACCGGGACAGGCACAGATACGCAGTATTTT. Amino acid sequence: CASSPTGTGTDTQYF.

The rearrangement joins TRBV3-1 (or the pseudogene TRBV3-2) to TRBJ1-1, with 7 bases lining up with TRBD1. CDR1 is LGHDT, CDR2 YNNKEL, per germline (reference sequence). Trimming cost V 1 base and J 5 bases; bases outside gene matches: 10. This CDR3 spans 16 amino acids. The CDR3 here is CASSQGPGKQGTEAFF. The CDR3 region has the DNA TGTGCCAGCAGCCAAGGGCCGGGAAAACAGGGGACTGAAGCTTTCTTT.

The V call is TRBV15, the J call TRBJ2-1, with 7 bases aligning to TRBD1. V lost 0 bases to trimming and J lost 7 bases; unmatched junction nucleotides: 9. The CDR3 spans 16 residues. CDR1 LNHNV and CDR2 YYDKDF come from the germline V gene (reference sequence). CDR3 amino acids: CATSREWDSTRNEQFF. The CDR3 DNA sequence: TGTGCCACCAGCAGAGAGTGGGACAGCACTAGGAATGAGCAGTTCTTC.

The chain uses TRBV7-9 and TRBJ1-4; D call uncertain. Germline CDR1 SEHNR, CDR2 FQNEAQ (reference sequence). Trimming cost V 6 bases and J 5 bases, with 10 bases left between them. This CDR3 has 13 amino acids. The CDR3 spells CASRGSLNEKLFF. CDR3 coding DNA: TGTGCCAGCAGGGGCAGCCTAAATGAAAAACTGTTTTTT.

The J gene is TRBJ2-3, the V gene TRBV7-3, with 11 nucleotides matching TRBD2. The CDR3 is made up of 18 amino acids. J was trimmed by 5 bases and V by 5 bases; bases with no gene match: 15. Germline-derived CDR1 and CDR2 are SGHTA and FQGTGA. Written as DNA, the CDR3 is TGTGCCAGCAGCCCTAAAAGGGGTAGCGGGGGGGCCGAAGATACGCAGTATTTT. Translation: CASSPKRGSGGAEDTQYF.

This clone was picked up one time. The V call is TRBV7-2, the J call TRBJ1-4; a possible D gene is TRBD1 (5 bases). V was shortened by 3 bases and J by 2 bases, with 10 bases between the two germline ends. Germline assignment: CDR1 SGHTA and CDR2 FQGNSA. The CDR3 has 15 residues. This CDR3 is CASSFLSGTNEKLFF. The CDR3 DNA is TGTGCCAGCAGCTTCCTTTCAGGGACTAATGAAAAACTGTTTTTT. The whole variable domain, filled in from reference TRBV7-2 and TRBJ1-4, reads GAGVSQSPSNKVTEKGKDVELRCDPISGHTALYWYRQSLGQGLEFLIYFQGNSAPDKSGLPSDRFSAERTGGSVSTLTIQRTQQEDSAVYLCASSFLSGTNEKLFFGSGTQLSVL.

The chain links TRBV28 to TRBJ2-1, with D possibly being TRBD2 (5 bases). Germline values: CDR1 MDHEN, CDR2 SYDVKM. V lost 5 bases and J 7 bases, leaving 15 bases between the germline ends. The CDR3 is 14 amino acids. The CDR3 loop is CASSPLLGRNEQFF. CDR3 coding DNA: TGTGCCAGCAGTCCATTACTAGGAAGGAATGAGCAGTTCTTC.

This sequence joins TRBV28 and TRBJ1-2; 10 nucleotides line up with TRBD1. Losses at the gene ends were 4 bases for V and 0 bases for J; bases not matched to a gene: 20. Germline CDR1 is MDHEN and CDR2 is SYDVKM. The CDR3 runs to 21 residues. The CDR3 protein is CASSSSRGTGVFVPPNYGYTF. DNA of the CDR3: TGTGCCAGCAGTTCCTCGCGGGGGACAGGGGTATTTGTTCCGCCTAACTATGGCTACACCTTC.

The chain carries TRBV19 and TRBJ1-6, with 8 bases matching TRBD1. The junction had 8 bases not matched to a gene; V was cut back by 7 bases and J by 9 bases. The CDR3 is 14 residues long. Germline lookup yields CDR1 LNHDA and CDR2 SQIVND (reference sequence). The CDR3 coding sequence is TGTGCCAGTAAGCCTGGACAGGGCGGTTCACCCCTCCACTTT. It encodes CASKPGQGGSPLHF.

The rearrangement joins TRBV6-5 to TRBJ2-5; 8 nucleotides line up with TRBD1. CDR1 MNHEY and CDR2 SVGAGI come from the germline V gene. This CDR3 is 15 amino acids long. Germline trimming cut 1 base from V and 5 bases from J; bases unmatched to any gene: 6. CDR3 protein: CASSYFRGRDETQYF. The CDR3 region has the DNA TGTGCCAGCAGTTACTTCAGGGGGCGCGACGAGACCCAGTACTTC.

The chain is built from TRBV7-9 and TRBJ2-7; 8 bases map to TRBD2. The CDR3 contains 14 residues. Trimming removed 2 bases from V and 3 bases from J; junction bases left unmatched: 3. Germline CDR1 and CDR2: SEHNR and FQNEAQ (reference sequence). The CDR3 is CASSLTGGLYEQYF. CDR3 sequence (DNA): TGTGCCAGCAGCTTAACGGGAGGGCTCTACGAGCAGTACTTC. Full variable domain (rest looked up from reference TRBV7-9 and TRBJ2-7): DTGVSQNPRHKITKRGQNVTFRCDPISEHNRLYWYRQTLGQGPEFLTYFQNEAQLEKSRLLSDRFSAERPKGSFSTLEIQRTEQGDSAMYLCASSLTGGLYEQYFGPGTRLTVT.

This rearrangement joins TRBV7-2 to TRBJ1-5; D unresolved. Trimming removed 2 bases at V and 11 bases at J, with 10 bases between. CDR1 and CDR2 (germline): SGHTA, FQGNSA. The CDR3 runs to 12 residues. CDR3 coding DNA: TGTGCCAGCAGCTTAATGTGGGGAGCCCAGCATTTT. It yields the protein CASSLMWGAQHF.

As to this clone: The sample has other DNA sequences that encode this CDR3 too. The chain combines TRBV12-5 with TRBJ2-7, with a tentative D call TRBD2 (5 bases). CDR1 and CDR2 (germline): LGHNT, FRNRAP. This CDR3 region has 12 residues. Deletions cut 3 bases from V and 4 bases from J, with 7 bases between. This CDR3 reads CASGFSGYEQYF. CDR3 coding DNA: TGTGCTAGTGGTTTCTCGGGGTACGAGCAGTACTTC. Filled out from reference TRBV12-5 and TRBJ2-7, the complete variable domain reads DARVTQTPRHKVTEMGQEVTMRCQPILGHNTVFWYRQTMMQGLELLAYFRNRAPLDDSGMPKDRFSAEMPDATLATLKIQPSEPRDSAVYFCASGFSGYEQYFGPGTRLTVT.

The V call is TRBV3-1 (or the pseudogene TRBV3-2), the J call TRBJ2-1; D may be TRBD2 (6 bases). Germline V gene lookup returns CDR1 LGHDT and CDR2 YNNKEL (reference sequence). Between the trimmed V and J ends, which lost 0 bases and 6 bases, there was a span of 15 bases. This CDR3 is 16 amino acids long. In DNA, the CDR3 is TGTGCCAGCAGCCAAGATTTGGGGGGTGGAAGCAATGAGCAGTTCTTC. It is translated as CASSQDLGGGSNEQFF.